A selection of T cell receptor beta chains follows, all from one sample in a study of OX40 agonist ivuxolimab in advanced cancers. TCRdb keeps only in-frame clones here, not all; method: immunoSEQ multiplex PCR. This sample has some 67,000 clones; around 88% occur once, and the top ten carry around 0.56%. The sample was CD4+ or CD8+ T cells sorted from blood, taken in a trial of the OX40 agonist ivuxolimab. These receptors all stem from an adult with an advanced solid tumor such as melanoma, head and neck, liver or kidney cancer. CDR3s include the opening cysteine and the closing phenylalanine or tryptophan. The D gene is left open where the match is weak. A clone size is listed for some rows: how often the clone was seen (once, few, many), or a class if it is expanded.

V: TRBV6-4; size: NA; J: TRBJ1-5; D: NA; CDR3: CASTSGRDNPLQGGQPQHF; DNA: TGTGCCAGCACCTCTGGTAGGGACAATCCTTTGCAGGGAGGTCAGCCCCAGCATTTT
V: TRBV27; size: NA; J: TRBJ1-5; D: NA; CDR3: CASSHGIYSNQPQHF; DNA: TGTGCCAGCAGCCACGGGATCTATAGCAATCAGCCCCAGCATTTT
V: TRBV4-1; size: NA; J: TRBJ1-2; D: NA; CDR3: CASSQEFEGWHYGYTF; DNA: TGCGCCAGCAGCCAAGAATTCGAGGGGTGGCACTATGGCTACACCTTC
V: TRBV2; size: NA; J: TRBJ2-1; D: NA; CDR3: CASRPGNSYNEQFF; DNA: TGTGCCAGCAGGCCCGGGAACTCCTACAATGAGCAGTTCTTC
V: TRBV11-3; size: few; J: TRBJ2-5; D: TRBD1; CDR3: CASSLGTGAVKETQYF; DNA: TGTGCCAGCAGCTTAGGGACAGGGGCGGTAAAGGAGACCCAGTACTTC
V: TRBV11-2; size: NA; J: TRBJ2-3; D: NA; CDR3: CASSRDRTDTQYF; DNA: TGTGCCAGCAGTCGGGACCGCACAGATACGCAGTATTTT
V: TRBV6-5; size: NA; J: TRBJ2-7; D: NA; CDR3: CASSRTKFSYEQYF; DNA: TGTGCCAGCAGCAGGACAAAGTTCTCCTACGAGCAGTACTTC
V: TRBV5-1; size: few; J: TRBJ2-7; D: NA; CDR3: CASSPNPTDSYEQYF; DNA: TGCGCCAGCAGCCCCAACCCGACGGATTCCTACGAGCAGTACTTC
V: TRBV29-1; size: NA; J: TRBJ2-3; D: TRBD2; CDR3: CSVVGLAGWTDTQYF; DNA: TGCAGCGTTGTCGGTCTAGCGGGGTGGACAGATACGCAGTATTTT
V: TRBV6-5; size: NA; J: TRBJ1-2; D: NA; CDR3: CATRATRTNYGYTF; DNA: TGTGCCACCCGCGCGACCCGGACTAACTATGGCTACACCTTC
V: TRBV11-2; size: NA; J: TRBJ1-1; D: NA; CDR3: CASSLDEDTEAFF; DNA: TGTGCCAGCAGCTTAGACGAGGACACTGAAGCTTTCTTT
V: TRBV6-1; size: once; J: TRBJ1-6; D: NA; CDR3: CASTDISYNSPLHF; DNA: TGTGCCAGCACCGACATCTCCTATAATTCACCCCTCCACTTT
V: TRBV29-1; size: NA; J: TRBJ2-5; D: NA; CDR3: CSVGSGEETQYF; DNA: TGCAGCGTTGGGTCGGGGGAAGAGACCCAGTACTTC
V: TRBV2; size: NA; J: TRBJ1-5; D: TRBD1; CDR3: CASSEAGQTLMGNQPQHF; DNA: TGTGCCAGCAGTGAAGCGGGACAGACCCTGATGGGCAATCAGCCCCAGCATTTT
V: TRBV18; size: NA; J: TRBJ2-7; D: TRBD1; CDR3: CASSLQGAPYEQYF; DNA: TGTGCCAGCTCACTTCAGGGGGCGCCTTACGAGCAGTACTTC
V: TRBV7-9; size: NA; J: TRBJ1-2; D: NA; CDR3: CASSYRTRDLFNYGYTF; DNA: TGTGCCAGCAGCTACCGAACCCGGGACCTTTTTAACTATGGCTACACCTTC
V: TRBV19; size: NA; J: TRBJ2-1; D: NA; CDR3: CASSIGTLNEQFF; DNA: TGTGCCAGTAGTATAGGGACCCTCAATGAGCAGTTCTTC
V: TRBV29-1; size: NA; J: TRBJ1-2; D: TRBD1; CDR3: CSVRTGEFGGYTF; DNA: TGCAGCGTACGGACAGGGGAATTCGGCGGCTACACCTTC
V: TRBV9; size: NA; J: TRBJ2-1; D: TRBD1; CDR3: CASSVQGDYNEQFF; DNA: TGTGCCAGCAGCGTGCAGGGGGACTACAATGAGCAGTTCTTC
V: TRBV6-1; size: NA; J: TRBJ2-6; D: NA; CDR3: CASTSGANVLTF; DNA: TGTGCCAGCACCTCTGGGGCCAACGTCCTGACTTTC
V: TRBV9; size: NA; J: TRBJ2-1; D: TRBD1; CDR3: CASSPHPGQYNEQFF; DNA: TGTGCCAGCAGCCCCCACCCGGGACAGTACAATGAGCAGTTCTTC
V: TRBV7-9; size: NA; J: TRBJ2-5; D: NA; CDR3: CASSLDGRYQETQYF; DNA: TGTGCCAGCAGCTTAGACGGACGGTACCAAGAGACCCAGTACTTC
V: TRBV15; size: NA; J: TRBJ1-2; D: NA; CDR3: CATSRVSGVNYGYTF; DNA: TGTGCCACCAGCAGAGTCTCTGGGGTGAACTATGGCTACACCTTC
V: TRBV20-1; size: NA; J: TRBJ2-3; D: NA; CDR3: CSAFTTDTQYF; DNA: TGCAGTGCCTTTACCACAGATACGCAGTATTTT
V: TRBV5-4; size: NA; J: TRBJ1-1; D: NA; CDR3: CASSPHITGGSRAEAFF; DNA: TGTGCCAGCAGCCCACACATAACCGGGGGTTCCCGGGCCGAAGCTTTCTTT
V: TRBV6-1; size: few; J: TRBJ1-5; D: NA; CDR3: CASSPDSLNQPQHF; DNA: TGTGCCAGCAGTCCCGACAGCCTCAATCAGCCCCAGCATTTT
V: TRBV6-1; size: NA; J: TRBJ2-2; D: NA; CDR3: CASKLIGVLGELFF; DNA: TGTGCCAGCAAGTTAATAGGAGTTCTCGGGGAGCTGTTTTTT
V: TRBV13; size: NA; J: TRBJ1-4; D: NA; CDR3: CASSSPEELFF; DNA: TGTGCCAGCAGCTCACCGGAGGAACTGTTTTTT
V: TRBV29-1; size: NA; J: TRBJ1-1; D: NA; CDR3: CSVAEGGTEAFF; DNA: TGCAGCGTTGCCGAGGGGGGCACTGAAGCTTTCTTT
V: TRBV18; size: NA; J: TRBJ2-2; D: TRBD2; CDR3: CASSPTPGLANTGELFF; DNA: TGTGCCAGCTCTCCCACACCGGGACTAGCGAACACCGGGGAGCTGTTTTTT
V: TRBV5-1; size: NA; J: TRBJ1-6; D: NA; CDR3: CASSLEVPPNNSPLHF; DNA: TGCGCCAGCAGCTTGGAGGTGCCACCGAATAATTCACCCCTCCACTTT
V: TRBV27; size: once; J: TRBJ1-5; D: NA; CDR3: CASSQGYNQPQHF; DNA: TGTGCCAGCAGCCAGGGTTATAATCAGCCCCAGCATTTT
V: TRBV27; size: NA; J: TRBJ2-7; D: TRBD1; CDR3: CASSLAGTVSYEQYF; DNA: TGTGCCAGCAGTCTGGCCGGGACAGTTTCCTACGAGCAGTACTTC
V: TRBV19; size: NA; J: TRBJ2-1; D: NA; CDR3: CASSASGSYNEQFF; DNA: TGTGCCAGTAGTGCCAGCGGCTCCTACAATGAGCAGTTCTTC
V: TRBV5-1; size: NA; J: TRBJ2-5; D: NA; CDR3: CASSINRDKETQYF; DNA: TGCGCCAGCAGCATCAACCGGGACAAAGAGACCCAGTACTTC
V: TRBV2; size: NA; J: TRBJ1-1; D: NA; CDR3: CASSGQENTEAFF; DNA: TGTGCCAGCAGTGGACAGGAGAACACTGAAGCTTTCTTT
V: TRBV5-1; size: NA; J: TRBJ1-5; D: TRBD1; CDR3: CASSLTGTGGSGGNQPQHF; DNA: TGCGCCAGCAGCTTGACCGGGACAGGGGGTAGTGGTGGCAATCAGCCCCAGCATTTT
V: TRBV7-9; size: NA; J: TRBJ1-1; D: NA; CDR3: CASSGLGQVTEAFF; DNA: TGTGCCAGCAGCGGGCTGGGGCAGGTCACTGAAGCTTTCTTT
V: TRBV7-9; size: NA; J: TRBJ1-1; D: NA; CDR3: CASSPSFANTEAFF; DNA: TGTGCCAGCAGCCCCAGTTTCGCGAACACTGAAGCTTTCTTT
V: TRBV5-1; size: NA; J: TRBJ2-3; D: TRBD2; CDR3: CASSLTSGGAKDTQYF; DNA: TGCGCCAGCAGCTTGACGAGCGGGGGGGCCAAAGATACGCAGTATTTT
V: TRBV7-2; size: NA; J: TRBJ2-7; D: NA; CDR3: CASSRDSSYEQYF; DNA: TGTGCCAGCAGTCGGGACTCCTCCTACGAGCAGTACTTC
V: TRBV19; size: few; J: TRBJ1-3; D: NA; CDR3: CASGSLVSGNTIYF; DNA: TGTGCCAGTGGTAGTTTGGTCTCTGGAAACACCATATATTTT